This TCR beta chain was identified during a study of blood T cell repertoires in COVID-19. Each participant's cohort was designated according to participant-reported clinical history. Recovery among Cohort 3 donors was established by two negative PCRs, clearance, or symptom resolution. In the authors' workflow: Nucleated cell number was recorded as an estimate derived from reference gene primer amplification. The data were produced by immunoSEQ multiplex PCR, yet TCRdb's version contains in-frame clones alone and is incomplete. V and J calls and clone size are given by that table; D and trimming were obtained from the DNA. The sample comprises 160,000 or so clones, roughly 82% of which are singletons, and nearly 15% rests with the top ten. Germline CDR1 and CDR2: MDHEN and SYDVKM. This CDR3 spans 13 amino acids. Trimming stripped 2 bases from V and 7 bases from J, with 8 bases between.

The receptor was isolated from a man aged 50 or older who had recovered from COVID-19. The chain is built from TRBV28 and TRBJ2-2; D is perhaps TRBD1 (5 bases). The sequenced sample consisted of PBMCs or T cells enriched from blood (not recorded which). The CDR3 DNA is TGTGCCAGCAGTTTACAGGGAATCGGGGAGCTGTTTTTT. Its protein product is CASSLQGIGELFF.